A selection of T cell receptor beta chains follows, all from one sample in a study of cytomegalovirus exposure and HLA in healthy donors. Assay used: immunoSEQ multiplex PCR; TCRdb lists only in-frame clones, some missing. The table lists tens of thousands of clones, around 91% of them singletons. The source material was PBMCs. The source of these receptors is a woman aged 30 to 39 in good health and CMV-seropositive. Each CDR3 is given with its conserved first and last residue. The order of the fields is D gene, V gene, clone size, J gene, CDR3 protein, CDR3 DNA. A D gene is named only where the DNA matches it firmly. The size field is filled for only some rows; it gives once, few, many or a size class.

d_gene: NA
v_gene: TRBV7-2
abundance: NA
j_gene: TRBJ2-4
CDR3aa: CASSLSRSQGLNIQYF
CDR3nt: TGTGCCAGCAGCTTAAGTAGGAGCCAGGGGTTGAACATTCAGTACTTC

d_gene: TRBD2
v_gene: TRBV7-8
abundance: NA
j_gene: TRBJ2-7
CDR3aa: CASSPQRERSYEQYF
CDR3nt: TGTGCCAGCAGCCCACAGCGGGAGCGTTCCTACGAGCAGTACTTC

d_gene: NA
v_gene: TRBV7-2
abundance: NA
j_gene: TRBJ2-3
CDR3aa: CASSLGPSGGTDTQYF
CDR3nt: TGTGCCAGCAGCTTGGGCCCCAGCGGAGGCACAGATACGCAGTATTTT

d_gene: TRBD2
v_gene: TRBV5-1
abundance: once
j_gene: TRBJ2-1
CDR3aa: CASTELTSGSYNEQFF
CDR3nt: TGCGCCAGCACCGAACTAACAAGCGGGAGTTACAATGAGCAGTTCTTC

d_gene: TRBD2
v_gene: TRBV5-1
abundance: NA
j_gene: TRBJ2-1
CDR3aa: CASSFFGGGSYNEQFF
CDR3nt: TGCGCCAGCAGTTTTTTCGGGGGGGGCTCCTACAATGAGCAGTTCTTC

d_gene: NA
v_gene: TRBV5-8
abundance: NA
j_gene: TRBJ2-1
CDR3aa: CASSLRRQNNEQFF
CDR3nt: TGTGCCAGCAGCTTGCGGCGACAGAACAATGAGCAGTTCTTC

d_gene: TRBD2
v_gene: TRBV28
abundance: NA
j_gene: TRBJ2-7
CDR3aa: CASSLRLAGGQLSYEQYF
CDR3nt: TGTGCCAGCAGTTTAAGACTGGCGGGAGGCCAACTTTCCTACGAGCAGTACTTC

d_gene: NA
v_gene: TRBV9
abundance: NA
j_gene: TRBJ2-3
CDR3aa: CASSVGGATQYF
CDR3nt: TGTGCCAGCAGCGTAGGTGGAGCTACGCAGTATTTT

d_gene: NA
v_gene: TRBV21-1
abundance: NA
j_gene: TRBJ1-4
CDR3aa: CARPPLALRDRNEKLFF
CDR3nt: TGTGCCAGGCCGCCCCTGGCCCTCCGGGACAGAAACGAAAAACTGTTTTTT

d_gene: TRBD1
v_gene: TRBV5-6
abundance: NA
j_gene: TRBJ2-1
CDR3aa: CASSFHRGSGYNEQFF
CDR3nt: TGTGCCAGCAGCTTCCACAGGGGTAGTGGCTACAATGAGCAGTTCTTC

d_gene: TRBD1
v_gene: TRBV28
abundance: NA
j_gene: TRBJ1-1
CDR3aa: CASRPLDRRDTEAFF
CDR3nt: TGTGCCAGCCGACCTCTGGACAGGAGGGACACTGAAGCTTTCTTT

d_gene: NA
v_gene: TRBV9
abundance: NA
j_gene: TRBJ2-1
CDR3aa: CASSVSSRGASSVSYNEQFF
CDR3nt: TGTGCCAGCAGCGTCTCCTCTCGCGGTGCGTCTAGCGTCTCCTACAATGAGCAGTTCTTC

d_gene: TRBD1
v_gene: TRBV15
abundance: NA
j_gene: TRBJ2-7
CDR3aa: CATSRGHRTGRQYF
CDR3nt: TGTGCCACCAGCAGGGGCCATAGGACAGGGCGGCAGTACTTC

d_gene: TRBD2
v_gene: TRBV7-9
abundance: few
j_gene: TRBJ2-1
CDR3aa: CASSRTSRDNEQFF
CDR3nt: TGTGCCAGCAGCAGGACTAGCCGCGACAATGAGCAGTTCTTC

d_gene: TRBD1
v_gene: TRBV5-6
abundance: NA
j_gene: TRBJ2-7
CDR3aa: CASSFGTGSYEQYF
CDR3nt: TGTGCCAGCAGCTTTGGGACAGGGTCCTACGAGCAGTACTTC

d_gene: TRBD2
v_gene: TRBV30
abundance: NA
j_gene: TRBJ2-1
CDR3aa: CAWRAGLAGINEQFF
CDR3nt: TGTGCCTGGAGGGCGGGACTAGCGGGAATCAATGAGCAGTTCTTC

d_gene: NA
v_gene: TRBV7-8
abundance: NA
j_gene: TRBJ2-7
CDR3aa: CASSPGRLAPYEQYF
CDR3nt: TGTGCCAGCAGCCCAGGGAGGCTGGCCCCCTACGAGCAGTACTTC

d_gene: NA
v_gene: TRBV13
abundance: NA
j_gene: TRBJ1-1
CDR3aa: CASSPPGGGYTEAFF
CDR3nt: TGTGCCAGCAGCCCCCCGGGCGGGGGGTACACTGAAGCTTTCTTT

d_gene: NA
v_gene: TRBV28
abundance: once
j_gene: TRBJ2-7
CDR3aa: CASSLPQDYEQYF
CDR3nt: TGTGCCAGCAGTTTACCCCAGGACTACGAGCAGTACTTC

d_gene: TRBD1
v_gene: TRBV19
abundance: NA
j_gene: TRBJ2-7
CDR3aa: CASSTRTGRQYF
CDR3nt: TGTGCCAGTAGTACCCGGACAGGAAGGCAGTACTTC

d_gene: TRBD1
v_gene: TRBV7-9
abundance: NA
j_gene: TRBJ2-2
CDR3aa: CASSLPGQGITGELFF
CDR3nt: TGTGCCAGCAGCTTACCGGGACAGGGTATCACCGGGGAGCTGTTTTTT

d_gene: TRBD1
v_gene: TRBV2
abundance: NA
j_gene: TRBJ2-1
CDR3aa: CASRDDRGGTYNEQFF
CDR3nt: TGTGCCAGCAGAGACGACAGGGGTGGGACCTACAATGAGCAGTTCTTC

d_gene: TRBD2
v_gene: TRBV4-1
abundance: NA
j_gene: TRBJ2-3
CDR3aa: CASSRGGLAGNTDTQYF
CDR3nt: TGCGCCAGCAGCCGAGGGGGACTAGCGGGGAACACAGATACGCAGTATTTT

d_gene: TRBD2
v_gene: TRBV10-1
abundance: few
j_gene: TRBJ2-1
CDR3aa: CASSEWTSGTSYNEQFF
CDR3nt: TGCGCCAGCAGTGAATGGACTAGCGGGACGTCCTACAATGAGCAGTTCTTC